Listed below are T cell receptor beta chains from one sample, sequenced in a study of radiation and T cells in renal cell carcinoma. Data came from immunoSEQ multiplex PCR; TCRdb stores just in-frame clones and leaves some out. The profile shows approximately 100,000 clones, about 88% of them singletons. The specimen comprised blood, sampled from a patient whose treatment included radiotherapy and nephrectomy. The receptors were gathered from a man aged 45-65 years with renal cell carcinoma. The CDR3 runs from the conserved cysteine through the conserved F or W. The D gene is left open where the match is weak. Rows may omit the clone size; those that give it use once, few, many or a size class.

TRBV30,TRBJ1-2,-,-,13,TGTGCCTGGCACTCTCACCTTAACTATGGCTACACCTTC,CAWHSHLNYGYTF
TRBV27,TRBJ1-5,-,-,13,TGTGCCAGCAGTCCCGACCGAGATCAGCCCCAGCATTTT,CASSPDRDQPQHF
TRBV9,TRBJ1-2,TRBD1,-,15,TGTGCCAGCAGCGTTTTGGGACAGGGAGTCTATGGCTACACCTTC,CASSVLGQGVYGYTF
TRBV7-3,TRBJ2-3,-,once,16,TGTGCCAGCAGCACAAACCAGGCAGGTAGCACAGATACGCAGTATTTT,CASSTNQAGSTDTQYF
TRBV19,TRBJ1-4,-,-,14,TGTGCCAGTAGTGTAGGGCAGGAGAATGAAAAACTGTTTTTT,CASSVGQENEKLFF
TRBV30,TRBJ1-2,-,-,13,TGTGCCTGGAGAGCCACAGGCATCTATGGCTACACCTTC,CAWRATGIYGYTF
TRBV4-3,TRBJ2-1,-,few,15,TGCGCCAGCAGCCAAGACGGGACTGGACACAATGAGCAGTTCTTC,CASSQDGTGHNEQFF
TRBV27,TRBJ2-1,-,-,15,TGTGCCAGCAGTTTAGAACGGACCTATATCAATGAGCAGTTCTTC,CASSLERTYINEQFF
TRBV11-3,TRBJ2-2,-,-,15,TGTGCCAGCAGCCCTCGGACTGCGAACACCGGGGAGCTGTTTTTT,CASSPRTANTGELFF
TRBV5-1,TRBJ1-5,TRBD1,-,14,TGCGCCAGCAGCTATCAGGGGGCGGGTCAGCCCCAGCATTTT,CASSYQGAGQPQHF
TRBV4-2,TRBJ2-4,-,-,19,TGTGCCAGCAGCCAAGATCGGGTGGACCCCCCCGGAGCCAAAAACATTCAGTACTTC,CASSQDRVDPPGAKNIQYF
TRBV5-5,TRBJ1-3,-,-,16,TGTGCCAGCAGCTTTACCGGGACTCCCTCTGGAAACACCATATATTTT,CASSFTGTPSGNTIYF
TRBV19,TRBJ1-6,-,-,15,TGTGCCAGTAGTATTGAGGGACCGCTGGGTTCACCCCTCCACTTT,CASSIEGPLGSPLHF
TRBV2,TRBJ2-1,TRBD1,-,15,TGTGCCAGCAGTGCCCGGACAGGGGGTTACAATGAGCAGTTCTTC,CASSARTGGYNEQFF
TRBV27,TRBJ2-2,-,-,18,TGTGCCAGCAGTTTATCGATCCTAGCAGGAGCGAACACCGGGGAGCTGTTTTTT,CASSLSILAGANTGELFF
TRBV19,TRBJ2-2,TRBD2,-,14,TGTGCCAGTAGTATTGATCTAGCGGGAGGGGAGCTGTTTTTT,CASSIDLAGGELFF
TRBV19,TRBJ1-5,TRBD1,-,16,TGTGCCAGTAGTGTGGGGACAGGGTCGTCGCATCAGCCCCAGCATTTT,CASSVGTGSSHQPQHF
TRBV5-4,TRBJ2-2,-,-,15,TGTGCCAGCAGCAAAGTTACTAGCAACACCGGGGAGCTGTTTTTT,CASSKVTSNTGELFF
TRBV4-2,TRBJ2-4,TRBD2,-,16,TGTGCCAGCAGCCAAGAGCCTGCTAGCGGCAAAAACATTCAGTACTTC,CASSQEPASGKNIQYF
TRBV9,TRBJ2-1,-,-,15,TGTGCCAGCAGCGTAGGGTGGAACCCCCCCCGTGAGCAGTTCTTC,CASSVGWNPPREQFF
TRBV6-5,TRBJ1-1,-,-,15,TGTGGGACACGCATGGGGGGCTTGAGGGGCACTGAAGCTTTCTTT,CGTRMGGLRGTEAFF
TRBV28,TRBJ1-3,-,-,15,TGTGCCAGCAGCAAGGGGGGGGACTCTGGAAACACCATATATTTT,CASSKGGDSGNTIYF
TRBV6-5,TRBJ2-7,TRBD1,-,15,TGTGCCAGCAGTTACGGAACAGGGGGCATCGGCGAGCAGTACTTC,CASSYGTGGIGEQYF
TRBV19,TRBJ2-3,TRBD1,-,16,TGTGCCAGTAGTACTGTACAGGGGGTAGACACAGATACGCAGTATTTT,CASSTVQGVDTDTQYF
TRBV5-1,TRBJ2-3,TRBD1,-,13,TGCGCCAGCAAACAGGGGGCGGAAGATACGCAGTATTTT,CASKQGAEDTQYF
TRBV11-3,TRBJ2-7,-,-,13,TGTGCCAGCAGCTGGGGCCGAGGAGGCGAGCAGTACTTC,CASSWGRGGEQYF
TRBV12-5,TRBJ2-3,-,-,14,TGTGCTAGTGGTTTCGGGGCAGGCACAGATACGCAGTATTTT,CASGFGAGTDTQYF
TRBV7-2,TRBJ2-2,-,-,14,TGTGCCAGCAGCACGGGGACCAGGGCCGGGGAGCTGTTTTTT,CASSTGTRAGELFF
TRBV19,TRBJ2-4,TRBD2,-,17,TGTGCCAGTAGTACCCAGCCACTAGCGGGAGGAGGAAACATTCAGTACTTC,CASSTQPLAGGGNIQYF
TRBV30,TRBJ2-3,-,-,13,TGTGCCTGGAGTACGGGGAGCACAGATACGCAGTATTTT,CAWSTGSTDTQYF
TRBV9,TRBJ1-6,-,-,14,TGTGCCAGCAGCGAAATCTCCTATAATTCACCCCTCCACTTT,CASSEISYNSPLHF
TRBV5-1,TRBJ2-7,-,-,17,TGCGCCAGCAGCTTGGGCTGGGGCAGGGGGGACTCCTACGAGCAGTACTTC,CASSLGWGRGDSYEQYF